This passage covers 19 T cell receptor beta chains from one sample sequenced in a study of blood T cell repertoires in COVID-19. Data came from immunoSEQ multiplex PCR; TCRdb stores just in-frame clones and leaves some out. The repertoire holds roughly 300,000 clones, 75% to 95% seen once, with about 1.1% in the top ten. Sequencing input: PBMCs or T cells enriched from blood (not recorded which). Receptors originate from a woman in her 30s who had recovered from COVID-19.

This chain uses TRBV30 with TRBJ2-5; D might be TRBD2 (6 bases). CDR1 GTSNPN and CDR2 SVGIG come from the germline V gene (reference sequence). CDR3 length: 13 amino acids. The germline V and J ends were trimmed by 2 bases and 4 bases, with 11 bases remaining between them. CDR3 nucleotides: TGTGCCTGGAGTTCGGGACTGGGAGAGACCCAGTACTTC. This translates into CAWSSGLGETQYF.

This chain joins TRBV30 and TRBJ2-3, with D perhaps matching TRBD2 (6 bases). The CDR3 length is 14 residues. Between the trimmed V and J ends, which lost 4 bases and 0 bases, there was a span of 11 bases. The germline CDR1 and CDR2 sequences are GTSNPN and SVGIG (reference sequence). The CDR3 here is CAWKSGFSTDTQYF. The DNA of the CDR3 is TGTGCCTGGAAGAGCGGGTTTAGCACAGATACGCAGTATTTT.

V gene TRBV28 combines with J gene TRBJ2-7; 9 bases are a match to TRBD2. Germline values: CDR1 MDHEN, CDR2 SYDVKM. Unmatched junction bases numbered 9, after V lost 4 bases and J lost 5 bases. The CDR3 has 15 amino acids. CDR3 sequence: CASSSAAGGPHEQYF. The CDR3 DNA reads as TGTGCCAGCAGTTCCGCCGCGGGAGGGCCCCACGAGCAGTACTTC. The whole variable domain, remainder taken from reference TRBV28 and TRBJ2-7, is DVKVTQSSRYLVKRTGEKVFLECVQDMDHENMFWYRQDPGLGLRLIYFSYDVKMKEKGDIPEGYSVSREKKERFSLILESASTNQTSMYLCASSSAAGGPHEQYFGPGTRLTVT.

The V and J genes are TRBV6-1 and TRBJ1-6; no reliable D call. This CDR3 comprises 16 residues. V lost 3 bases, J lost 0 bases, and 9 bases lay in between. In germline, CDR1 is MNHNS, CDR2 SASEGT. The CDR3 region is CASSEAVSSYNSPLHF. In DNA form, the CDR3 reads TGTGCCAGCAGTGAGGCAGTAAGCTCCTATAATTCACCCCTCCACTTT.

DNA for the CDR3: TGTGCCAGCAGTTACAGGGGGCGCGGTGAAAAACTGTTTTTT. This encodes CASSYRGRGEKLFF. V usage is TRBV28 and J usage is TRBJ1-4; TRBD1 agrees at 9 bases. Germline CDR1 and CDR2: MDHEN and SYDVKM. The CDR3 consists of 14 residues. V shed 4 bases, J shed 7 bases, and the junction held 4 bases outside the gene matches.

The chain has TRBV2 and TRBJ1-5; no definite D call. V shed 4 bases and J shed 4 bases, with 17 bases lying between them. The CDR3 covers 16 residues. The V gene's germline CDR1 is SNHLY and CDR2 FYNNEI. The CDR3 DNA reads TGTGCCAGCAGTGGCCCCTTGGCCGCCGTAAATCAGCCCCAGCATTTT. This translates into CASSGPLAAVNQPQHF.

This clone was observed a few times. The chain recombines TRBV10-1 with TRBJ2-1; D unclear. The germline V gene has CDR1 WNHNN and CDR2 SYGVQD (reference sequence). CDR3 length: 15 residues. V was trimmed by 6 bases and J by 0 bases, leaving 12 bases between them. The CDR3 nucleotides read TGCGCCAGCAGCGAAAGTAGCCTCTCCTACAATGAGCAGTTCTTC. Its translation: CASSESSLSYNEQFF.

CDR3 loop: CATGEYRAGYTF. The CDR3 DNA sequence: TGTGCCACAGGGGAATACAGGGCTGGCTACACCTTC. V is TRBV5-8 and J is TRBJ1-2; possible D gene TRBD1, 6 bases. V was pared by 9 bases and J by 7 bases, with 16 bases between. Per the germline V gene, CDR1 is SGHTS and CDR2 is YDEGEE. The CDR3 totals 12 residues.

CDR3 sequence: CASSPRTSGSWETQYF. In DNA, the CDR3 is TGTGCCAGCAGTCCACGGACTAGCGGGAGTTGGGAGACCCAGTACTTC. The chain joins TRBV28 to TRBJ2-5; 13 bases fit TRBD2. Germline V gene data show CDR1 as MDHEN and CDR2 as SYDVKM. The CDR3 loop spans 16 amino acids. With 5 bases clipped from V and 5 bases from J, the junction kept 8 bases outside the gene matches.

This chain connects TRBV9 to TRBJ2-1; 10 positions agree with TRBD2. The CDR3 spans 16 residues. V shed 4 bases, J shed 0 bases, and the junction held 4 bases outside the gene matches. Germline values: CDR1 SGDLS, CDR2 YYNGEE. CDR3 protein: CASSSPSGGSYNEQFF. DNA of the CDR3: TGTGCCAGCAGCTCGCCTAGCGGGGGCTCCTACAATGAGCAGTTCTTC.

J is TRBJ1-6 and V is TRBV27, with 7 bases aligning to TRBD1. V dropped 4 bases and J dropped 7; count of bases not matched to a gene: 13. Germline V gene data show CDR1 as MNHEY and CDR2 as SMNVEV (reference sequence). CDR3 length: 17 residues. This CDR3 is CASSSRSTGNYNSPLHF. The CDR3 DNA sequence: TGTGCCAGCAGTTCCCGCTCGACAGGGAATTACAATTCACCCCTCCACTTT.

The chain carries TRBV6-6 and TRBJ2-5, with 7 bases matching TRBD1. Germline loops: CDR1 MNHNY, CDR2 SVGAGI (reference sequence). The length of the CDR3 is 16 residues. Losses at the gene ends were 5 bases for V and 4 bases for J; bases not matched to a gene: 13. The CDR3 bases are TGTGCCAGCAGTGGGGCTAGGGACAGTAGGCGAGAGACCCAGTACTTC. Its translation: CASSGARDSRRETQYF.

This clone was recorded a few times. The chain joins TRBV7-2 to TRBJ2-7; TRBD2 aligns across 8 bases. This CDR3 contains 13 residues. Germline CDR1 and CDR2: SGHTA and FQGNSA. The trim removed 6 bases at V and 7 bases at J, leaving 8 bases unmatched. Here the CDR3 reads CASSYSGVGEQYF. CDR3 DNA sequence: TGTGCCAGCAGTTATAGCGGGGTAGGGGAGCAGTACTTC.

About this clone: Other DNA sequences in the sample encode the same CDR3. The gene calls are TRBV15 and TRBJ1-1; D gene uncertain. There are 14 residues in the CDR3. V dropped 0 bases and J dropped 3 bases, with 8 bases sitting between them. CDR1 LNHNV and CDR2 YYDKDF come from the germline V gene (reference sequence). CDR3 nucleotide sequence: TGTGCCACCAGCAGAGATCTAGGTGACACTGAAGCTTTCTTT. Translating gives CATSRDLGDTEAFF.

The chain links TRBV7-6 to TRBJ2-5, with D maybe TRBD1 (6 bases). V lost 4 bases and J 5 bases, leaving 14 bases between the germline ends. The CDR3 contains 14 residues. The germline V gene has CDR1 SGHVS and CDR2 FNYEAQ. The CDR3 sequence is CASSWQGTWETQYF. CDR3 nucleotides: TGTGCCAGCAGCTGGCAGGGGACCTGGGAGACCCAGTACTTC. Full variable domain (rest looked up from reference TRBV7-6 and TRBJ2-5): GAGVSQSPRYKVTKRGQDVALRCDPISGHVSLYWYRQALGQGPEFLTYFNYEAQQDKSGLPNDRFSAERPEGSISTLTIQRTEQRDSAMYRCASSWQGTWETQYFGPGTRLLVL.

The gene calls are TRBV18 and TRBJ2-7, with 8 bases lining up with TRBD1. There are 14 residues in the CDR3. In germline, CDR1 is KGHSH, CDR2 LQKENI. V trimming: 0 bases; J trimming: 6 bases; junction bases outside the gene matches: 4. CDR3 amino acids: CASSPPDRAREQYF. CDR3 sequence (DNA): TGTGCCAGCTCACCACCGGACAGGGCCCGCGAGCAGTACTTC.

Here the CDR3 DNA reads TGTGCCAGTAGTAGACAGGGTGGTGGTGGACTCAATGAGCAGTTCTTC. It yields the protein CASSRQGGGGLNEQFF. This chain connects TRBV19 to TRBJ2-1, with 7 bases aligning to TRBD1. Germline CDR1 and CDR2: LNHDA and SQIVND (reference sequence). The J segment lost 6 bases and the V segment lost 4 bases, leaving 12 bases of the junction unmatched. The CDR3 extends over 16 amino acids.

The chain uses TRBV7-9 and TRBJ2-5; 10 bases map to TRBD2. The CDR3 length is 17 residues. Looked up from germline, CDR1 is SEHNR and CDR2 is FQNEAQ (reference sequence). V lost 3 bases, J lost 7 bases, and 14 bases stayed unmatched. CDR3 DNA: TGTGCCAGCAGCTTTCTTTCAGCGGGAGGGCCTAAGGGGACCCAGTACTTC. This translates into CASSFLSAGGPKGTQYF.

CDR3 loop: CASSPAKDYATNEKLFF. The CDR3 DNA reads as TGTGCCAGCTCTCCCGCCAAAGACTACGCAACTAATGAAAAACTGTTTTTT. This chain connects TRBV18 to TRBJ1-4; no definite D call. Between the trimmed V and J ends, which lost 6 bases and 0 bases, there was a span of 17 bases. Germline-derived CDR1 and CDR2 are KGHSH and LQKENI. There are 17 residues in the CDR3.